A single sample is the source of the 31 T cell receptor beta chains below, sequenced in a study of T cells in Graves' hyperthyroidism and ophthalmopathy (dated by TCRdb to about 2019). The library relied on multiplex PCR. The sequencer was an Illumina HiSeq 2000. The TCR beta CDR3 regions were amplified from RNA transcripts. A first-round RT-PCR of the TCR CDR3 used the HTBI primer set with the Qiagen OneStep RT-PCR kit. TCRdb handled the public reads itself, with Q25 trimming in fastp and clone calling in MiXCR, and kept productive beta chains. Merged by CDR3 protein, the rows form single entries marked with the most common genes and DNA. This sample is represented by 450,000 to 700,000 distinct CDR3 sequences; approximately 44% of them were singletons. The ten biggest clones cover roughly 19% of the sample. Material: peripheral blood or thyroid tissue (not recorded which). The receptor set was obtained from an adult woman with Graves' disease, either hyperthyroidism or ophthalmopathy (not recorded which).

This clonotype has a count of ten or more. The chain carries TRBV6-5 and TRBJ1-5; D unresolved. Germline assignment: CDR1 MNHEY and CDR2 SVGAGI. V lost 0 bases, J lost 8 bases, and 8 bases lay in between. The CDR3 length is 13 residues. The CDR3 region has the DNA TGTGCCAGCAGTTACTCGATTTGGAAGCCCCAGCATTTT. This encodes CASSYSIWKPQHF.

The chain carries TRBV20-1 and TRBJ2-5, with D possibly TRBD2 on 5 matching bases. TRBJ2-7 explains the end of the DNA better; the J call may be wrong. The CDR3 totals 14 residues. Germline CDR1 and CDR2: DFQATT and SNEGSKA (reference sequence). The CDR3 DNA reads as TGCAGTGCTTCGGACTCCCGAAGCTCCTACGAGCAGTACTTC. Its protein is CSASDSRSSYEQYF.

This clonotype was detected many times. The chain uses TRBV4-1 and TRBJ1-1; D ambiguous. The germline V gene encodes CDR1 MGHRA and CDR2 YSYEKL. V was pared by 2 bases and J by 9 bases, with 19 bases between. The CDR3 totals 15 residues. The CDR3 nucleotides read TGCGCCAGCAGCCAACTGCCCGTGGCGCAGGTTAAAGCTTTCTTT. Its translation: CASSQLPVAQVKAFF.

The chain has TRBV10-3 and TRBJ2-3; D is undetermined. Germline assignment: CDR1 ENHRY and CDR2 SYGVKD. The CDR3 runs to 15 residues. V dropped 6 bases and J dropped 1 base, with 14 bases sitting between them. The CDR3, as DNA: TGTGCCATCAGCGACGACACTTCCCGCACAGATACGCAGTATTTT. This codes for CAISDDTSRTDTQYF.

Worth noting for this clonotype: Sequence at one end of the junction differs from germline and may be a read error. The chain combines TRBV10-2 with TRBJ1-5; TRBD1 aligns across 10 bases. CDR1 is WSHSY and CDR2 is SAAADI in the germline V gene. The CDR3 contains 14 residues. The DNA of the CDR3 is TGTGCCACGACCCCGGGACAGGGGAATCAGCCCCAGCATTTT. Amino acids: CATTPGQGNQPQHF.

This sequence joins TRBV2 and TRBJ1-1; possible D gene TRBD1, 5 bases. The germline V gene encodes CDR1 SNHLY and CDR2 FYNNEI. The V end lost 8 bases, the J end lost 3 bases, and 19 bases lay between the germline ends. The CDR3 covers 15 residues. This CDR3 is CASASGAGGDTEAFF. Written as DNA, the CDR3 is TGTGCCAGCGCGTCCGGGGCCGGGGGGGACACTGAAGCTTTCTTT.

The V call is TRBV13, the J call TRBJ1-2; the D is unclear. CDR1 PRHDT and CDR2 FYEKMQ come from the germline V gene (reference sequence). The CDR3 contains 15 residues. Deletions cut 1 base from V and 4 bases from J, with 13 bases between. The CDR3 region has the DNA TGTGCCAGCAGCTTAGACGGGAGCGGTGGCTATGGCTACACCTTC. Its protein is CASSLDGSGGYGYTF.

This clonotype was seen repeatedly, ten times or more. The chain carries TRBV5-8 and TRBJ1-2; D is undetermined. This CDR3 has 14 amino acids. Deletions cut 1 base from V and 8 bases from J, with 15 bases between. Germline CDR1 and CDR2: SGHTS and YDEGEE. The CDR3 DNA sequence: TGTGCCAGCAGCTTGATCGAAGGGAGCCCAGGCTACACCTTC. The encoded protein is CASSLIEGSPGYTF.

This clonotype was counted ten times or more. J is TRBJ2-7 and V is TRBV20-1, with 11 positions matching TRBD1. The CDR3 extends over 14 amino acids. The ends lost 5 bases at V and 4 bases at J; junction bases unmatched: 7. Germline-derived CDR1 and CDR2 are DFQATT and SNEGSKA (reference sequence). The CDR3 reads CSAETRDRGYEQYF. In DNA form, the CDR3 reads TGCAGTGCTGAGACCCGGGACAGGGGGTACGAGCAGTACTTC.

J is TRBJ2-5 and V is TRBV12-3 or TRBV12-4, with TRBD2 matching 10 bases. The CDR3 spans 15 residues. Unmatched junction bases numbered 4, after V lost 4 bases and J lost 2 bases. This CDR3 reads CASSSSGSDQETQYF. CDR3 coding DNA: TGTGCCAGCAGTTCTAGCGGGAGTGATCAAGAGACCCAGTACTTC.

The rearrangement links TRBV7-2 to TRBJ2-7; maybe TRBD1 (5 bases). Germline values: CDR1 SGHTA, CDR2 FQGNSA. CDR3 size: 13 residues. Trimming pared 4 bases from V and 6 bases from J, leaving 13 bases between. This chain's CDR3 is CASSSPDKAEQYF. The CDR3 DNA reads as TGTGCCAGCAGCTCCCCGGACAAAGCCGAGCAGTACTTC.

This clonotype showed up many times. The genes are TRBV4-1 and TRBJ1-1, with D unclear. The CDR3 extends over 14 amino acids. Looked up from germline, CDR1 is MGHRA and CDR2 is YSYEKL. Trimming removed 4 bases at V and 1 base at J, with 10 bases between. This CDR3 reads CASSPLRGNTEAFF. DNA for the CDR3: TGCGCCAGCAGCCCCCTCCGGGGGAACACTGAAGCTTTCTTT.

This clonotype came up a few times. The chain has TRBV11-1 and TRBJ2-6; D not resolved. This CDR3 region has 16 residues. V was pared by 4 bases and J by 0 bases, with 10 bases between. Germline CDR1 and CDR2: SGHAT and FQDESV (reference sequence). CDR3: CASSSPGSSGANVLTF. CDR3 coding DNA: TGTGCCAGCAGCTCTCCCGGGTCCTCTGGGGCCAACGTCCTGACTTTC. Drawing the rest from reference TRBV11-1 and TRBJ2-6, the complete variable domain is EAEVAQSPRYKITEKSQAVAFWCDPISGHATLYWYRQILGQGPELLVQFQDESVVDDSQLPKDRFSAERLKGVDSTLKIQPAELGDSAMYLCASSSPGSSGANVLTFGAGSRLTVL.

The CDR3 DNA sequence: TGTGCCACCAGCAGAGATCTGGGGACGGATTCGACTAACTATGGCTACACCTTC. Amino acids: CATSRDLGTDSTNYGYTF. The rearrangement joins TRBV15 to TRBJ1-2; the D gene is possibly TRBD1 (5 bases). V was clipped by 0 bases and J by 0 bases, with 17 bases between them. This CDR3 is 18 amino acids long. Germline V lookup: CDR1 LNHNV, CDR2 YYDKDF (reference sequence).

This clonotype was seen a single time. V and J are TRBV19 and TRBJ1-5, with D unresolved. The CDR3 is made up of 14 amino acids. Trimming took 10 bases from V and 1 from J, leaving 14 bases between them. Germline-derived CDR1 and CDR2 are LNHDA and SQIVND (reference sequence). The CDR3 reads CATHKVGSNQPQHF. The CDR3 DNA follows: TGTGCCACCCACAAGGTCGGGAGCAATCAGCCCCAGCATTTT.

The chain couples TRBV20-1 to TRBJ2-5; no clear D. Deletions cut 2 bases from V and 5 bases from J, with 12 bases between. The CDR3 loop spans 13 amino acids. In germline, CDR1 is DFQATT, CDR2 SNEGSKA (reference sequence). The chain's CDR3 is CSARRWSAETQYF. CDR3 DNA sequence: TGCAGTGCTAGAAGGTGGTCGGCGGAGACCCAGTACTTC.

This clonotype occurred many times. The J gene is TRBJ1-2, the V gene TRBV25-1; D gene uncertain. Per the germline V gene, CDR1 is MGHDK and CDR2 is SYGVNS. The CDR3 extends over 13 amino acids. V gave up 3 bases and J gave up 8 bases, with 13 bases separating them. In DNA, the CDR3 is TGTGCCAGCAGTGATAGGGTCACGGACGGCTACACCTTC. Its protein is CASSDRVTDGYTF.

This clonotype was observed once. J is TRBJ1-6 and V is TRBV7-9; 9 bases map to TRBD1. This CDR3 comprises 15 residues. The trim removed 0 bases at V and 7 bases at J, leaving 1 base unmatched. Germline-derived CDR1 and CDR2 are SEHNR and FQNEAQ (reference sequence). Here the CDR3 DNA reads TGTGCCAGCAGCTTAGCGACAGGGGGGAATTCACCCCTCCACTTT. Protein sequence: CASSLATGGNSPLHF.

Many counts were recorded for this clonotype. The chain employs TRBV28 and TRBJ2-6; TRBD1 might be the D (5 bases). V lost 6 bases and J lost 8, with 17 bases in between. In germline, CDR1 is MDHEN, CDR2 SYDVKM. The CDR3 is 15 residues long. CDR3 amino acids: CASSGSVGQPNVLTF. The CDR3 coding sequence is TGTGCCAGCAGCGGATCTGTCGGACAACCCAACGTCCTGACTTTC.

The chain recombines TRBV29-1 with TRBJ1-4, with TRBD1 matching over 8 bases. The germline V gene encodes CDR1 SQVTM and CDR2 ANQGSEA. Unmatched junction bases numbered 3, after V lost 4 bases and J lost 5 bases. The CDR3 sequence is 13 residues long. This CDR3 reads CSVVRQGNEKLFF. The CDR3 DNA sequence: TGCAGCGTTGTAAGACAGGGGAATGAAAAACTGTTTTTT.

This clonotype was observed a handful of times. The rearrangement links TRBV20-1 to TRBJ2-2, with TRBD2 matching 9 bases. The germline CDR1 and CDR2 sequences are DFQATT and SNEGSKA (reference sequence). With 0 bases clipped from V and 7 bases from J, the junction kept 12 bases outside the gene matches. The CDR3 contains 17 residues. In DNA form, the CDR3 reads TGCAGTGCTAGAGATCTTGGGAGCGGGAGGCGAGGCGGGGAGCTGTTTTTT. Protein: CSARDLGSGRRGGELFF.

This clonotype was counted ten times or more. The J gene is TRBJ1-5, the V gene TRBV9; D is unresolved. The CDR3 extends over 14 amino acids. The germline V gene has CDR1 SGDLS and CDR2 YYNGEE. The germline V and J ends were trimmed by 4 bases and 0 bases, with 8 bases remaining between them. CDR3 in amino acids: CASSHQDSNQPQHF. DNA of the CDR3: TGTGCCAGCAGCCACCAAGATAGCAATCAGCCCCAGCATTTT.

The chain carries TRBV5-1 and TRBJ2-5; 12 bases fit TRBD2. The CDR3 is 16 amino acids. The V gene end was trimmed by 1 base and the J gene end by 5 bases; junction bases not matched to a gene: 6. Germline V gives CDR1 SGHRS, CDR2 YFSETQ. The CDR3 DNA reads TGCGCCAGCAGCTTGTCGACTAGCGGGAGAGGTGAGACCCAGTACTTC. This gives the protein CASSLSTSGRGETQYF.

This clonotype was picked up many times. The chain employs TRBV27 and TRBJ2-5; no clear D gene. This CDR3 region has 12 residues. CDR1 and CDR2 from the germline V gene are MNHEY and SMNVEV (reference sequence). V lost 9 bases and J lost 5, with 13 bases in between. The CDR3 loop reads CASGSLGETQYF. The CDR3 DNA reads as TGTGCCAGTGGGTCGCTCGGGGAGACCCAGTACTTC.

The chain is built from TRBV7-9 and TRBJ1-1; D gene uncertain. Trimming removed 5 bases from V and 5 bases from J, with 18 bases in between. Germline V lookup: CDR1 SEHNR, CDR2 FQNEAQ (reference sequence). CDR3 length: 15 amino acids. This CDR3 reads CASSQEVGESTEAFF. DNA of the CDR3: TGTGCCAGCAGCCAAGAAGTCGGGGAATCTACTGAAGCTTTCTTT. Full variable domain (missing parts from reference TRBV7-9 and TRBJ1-1): DTGVSQNPRHKITKRGQNVTFRCDPISEHNRLYWYRQTLGQGPEFLTYFQNEAQLEKSRLLSDRFSAERPKGSFSTLEIQRTEQGDSAMYLCASSQEVGESTEAFFGQGTRLTVV.

V gene TRBV25-1 combines with J gene TRBJ1-2; TRBD1 might be the D (6 bases). The germline gives CDR1 MGHDK, CDR2 SYGVNS. Trimming took off 2 bases at V and 8 bases at J, with 15 bases between the two ends. The CDR3 loop spans 14 amino acids. As DNA, the CDR3 is TGTGCCAGCAGTGAAACAGGGACCTTTGGGGGCTACACCTTC. Translating it yields CASSETGTFGGYTF.

This clonotype was recorded many times. The V gene is TRBV10-3, the J gene TRBJ1-5; the D is unclear. This CDR3 has 14 amino acids. Germline V gives CDR1 ENHRY, CDR2 SYGVKD. V was cut by 2 bases and J by 6 bases, with 11 bases left in between. The CDR3 DNA reads as TGTGCCATCAGTGAGGGGGTTTCAGTTCAGCCCCAGCATTTT. Protein product: CAISEGVSVQPQHF.

This clonotype was seen a handful of times. V usage is TRBV25-1 and J usage is TRBJ2-2; D unclear. This CDR3 spans 14 amino acids. Germline CDR1 reads MGHDK; CDR2 reads SYGVNS. V was clipped by 4 bases and J by 3 bases, with 9 bases between them. The CDR3 bases are TGTGCCAGCAGTGGGTCTTCGGACACCGGGGAGCTGTTTTTT. Translating it yields CASSGSSDTGELFF.

The rearrangement uses TRBV7-2 and TRBJ1-5; 8 bases are a match to TRBD1. The trim removed 5 bases at V and 11 bases at J, leaving 14 bases unmatched. The CDR3 extends over 15 amino acids. CDR1 is SGHTA, CDR2 FQGNSA, per germline. CDR3 loop: CASSAPGGVGQTQHF. The DNA for the CDR3 is TGTGCCAGCAGCGCCCCAGGGGGCGTAGGACAGACCCAGCATTTT. The whole variable domain, filled in from reference TRBV7-2 and TRBJ1-5, reads GAGVSQSPSNKVTEKGKDVELRCDPISGHTALYWYRQSLGQGLEFLIYFQGNSAPDKSGLPSDRFSAERTGGSVSTLTIQRTQQEDSAVYLCASSAPGGVGQTQHFGDGTRLSIL.

This sequence joins TRBV2 and TRBJ2-7; 12 bases are shared with TRBD2. Germline CDR1 and CDR2: SNHLY and FYNNEI. V trimming: 1 base; J trimming: 6 bases; junction bases outside the gene matches: 10. CDR3 size: 17 residues. The CDR3 loop is CASSEGETLAGGGEQYF. The DNA for the CDR3 is TGTGCCAGCAGTGAAGGGGAGACTCTAGCGGGAGGGGGCGAGCAGTACTTC.

J is TRBJ1-1 and V is TRBV4-3; unclear D gene. Germline CDR1 LGHNA, CDR2 YSLEER. This CDR3 comprises 15 residues. V was clipped by 1 base and J by 0 bases, with 9 bases between them. CDR3 in DNA: TGCGCCAGCAGCCAAGTCGCGACTGTGAACACTGAAGCTTTCTTT. It encodes CASSQVATVNTEAFF.